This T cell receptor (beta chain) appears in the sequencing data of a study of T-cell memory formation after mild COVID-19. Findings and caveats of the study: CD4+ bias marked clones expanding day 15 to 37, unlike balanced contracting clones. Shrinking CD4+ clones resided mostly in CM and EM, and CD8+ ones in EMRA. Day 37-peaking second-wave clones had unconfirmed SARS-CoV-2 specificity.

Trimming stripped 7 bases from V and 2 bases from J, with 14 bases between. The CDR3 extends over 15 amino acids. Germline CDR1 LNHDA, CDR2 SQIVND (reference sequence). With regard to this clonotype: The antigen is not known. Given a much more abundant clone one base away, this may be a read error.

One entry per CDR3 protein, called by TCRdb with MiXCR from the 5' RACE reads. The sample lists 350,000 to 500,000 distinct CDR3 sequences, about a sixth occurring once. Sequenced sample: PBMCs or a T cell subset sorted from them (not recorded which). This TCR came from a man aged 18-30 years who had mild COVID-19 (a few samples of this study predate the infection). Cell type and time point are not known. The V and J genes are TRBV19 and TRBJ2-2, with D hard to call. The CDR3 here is CASMSLGVNTGELFF. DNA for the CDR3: TGTGCCAGTATGTCCCTAGGCGTTAACACCGGGGAGCTGTTTTTT.